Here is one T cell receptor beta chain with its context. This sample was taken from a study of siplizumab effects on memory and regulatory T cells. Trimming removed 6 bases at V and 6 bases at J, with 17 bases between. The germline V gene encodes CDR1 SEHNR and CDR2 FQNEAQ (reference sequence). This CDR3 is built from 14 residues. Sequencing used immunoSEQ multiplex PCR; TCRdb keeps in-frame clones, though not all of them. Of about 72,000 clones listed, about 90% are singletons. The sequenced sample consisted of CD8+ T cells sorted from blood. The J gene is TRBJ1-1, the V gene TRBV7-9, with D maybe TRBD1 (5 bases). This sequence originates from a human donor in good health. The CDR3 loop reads CASSPRVPGSEAFF. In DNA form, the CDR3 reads TGTGCCAGCAGTCCCAGGGTACCCGGCTCTGAAGCTTTCTTT.